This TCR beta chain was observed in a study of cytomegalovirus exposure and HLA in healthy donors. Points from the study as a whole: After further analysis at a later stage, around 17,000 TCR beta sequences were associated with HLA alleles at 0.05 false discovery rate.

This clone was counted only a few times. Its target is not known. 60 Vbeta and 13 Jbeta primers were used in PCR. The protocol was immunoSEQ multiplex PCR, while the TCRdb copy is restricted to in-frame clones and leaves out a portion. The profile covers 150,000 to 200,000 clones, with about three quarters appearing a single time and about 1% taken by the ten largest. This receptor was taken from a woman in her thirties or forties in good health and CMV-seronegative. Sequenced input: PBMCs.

The CDR3 spells CASSLTRESEAFF. CDR3 DNA: TGTGCCAGCAGCTTAACACGCGAATCGGAAGCTTTCTTT. This chain links TRBV7-3 with TRBJ1-1; D not certain. The CDR3 contains 13 residues. V shed 0 bases and J shed 8 bases, with 10 bases lying between them. Germline CDR1 reads SGHTA; CDR2 reads FQGTGA. Full variable domain (outside the CDR3, taken from reference TRBV7-3 and TRBJ1-1): GAGVSQTPSNKVTEKGKYVELRCDPISGHTALYWYRQSLGQGPEFLIYFQGTGAADDSGLPNDRFFAVRPEGSVSTLKIQRTERGDSAVYLCASSLTRESEAFFGQGTRLTVV.